The TCR beta chain under discussion was sequenced for a study of T cell changes during pregnancy in multiple sclerosis. The table lists this clone with a few counts. Clones were read by immunoSEQ multiplex PCR, and TCRdb kept only the in-frame ones, dropping some. There are under 30,000 clones in the sample; more than 90% occur only once, and around 9.2% lies in the top ten. This receptor was obtained from a female donor in good health, enrolled as a control in a pregnancy study. This sample comprised CD8+ T cells from peripheral blood mononuclear cells, obtained in the third trimester of pregnancy.

The CDR3 nucleotides read TGTGCCTGGAGGACAGGGTCAGCTGAAGCTTTCTTT. Translating gives CAWRTGSAEAFF. The rearrangement links TRBV30 to TRBJ1-1; 7 bases agree with TRBD1. After removal of 3 bases from V and 6 bases from J, the junction contained 4 bases not matched to a gene. Germline V gene sequence: CDR1 GTSNPN, CDR2 SVGIG (reference sequence). The CDR3 has 12 residues.